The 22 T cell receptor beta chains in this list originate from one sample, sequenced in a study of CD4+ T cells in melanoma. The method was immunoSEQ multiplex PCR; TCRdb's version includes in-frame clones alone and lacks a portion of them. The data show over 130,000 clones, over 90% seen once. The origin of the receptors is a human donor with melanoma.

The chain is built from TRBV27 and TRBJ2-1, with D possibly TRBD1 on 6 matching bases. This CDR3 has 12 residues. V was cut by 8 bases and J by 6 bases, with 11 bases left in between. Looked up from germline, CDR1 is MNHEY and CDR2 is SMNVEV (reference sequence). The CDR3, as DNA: TGTGCCAGCCAAAGAGGGGGCAATGAGCAGTTCTTC. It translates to CASQRGGNEQFF.

CDR3 sequence: CASSPPGQGREKLFF. CDR3 nucleotides: TGTGCCAGCAGCCCTCCGGGACAGGGACGTGAAAAACTGTTTTTT. The chain is built from TRBV5-6 and TRBJ1-4, with 9 bases that match TRBD1. Germline trimming cut 4 bases from V and 7 bases from J; bases unmatched to any gene: 8. The CDR3 spans 15 residues. Germline values: CDR1 SGHDT, CDR2 YYEEEE. Full variable domain (outside the CDR3, taken from reference TRBV5-6 and TRBJ1-4): DAGVTQSPTHLIKTRGQQVTLRCSPKSGHDTVSWYQQALGQGPQFIFQYYEEEERQRGNFPDRFSGHQFPNYSSELNVNALLLGDSALYLCASSPPGQGREKLFFGSGTQLSVL.

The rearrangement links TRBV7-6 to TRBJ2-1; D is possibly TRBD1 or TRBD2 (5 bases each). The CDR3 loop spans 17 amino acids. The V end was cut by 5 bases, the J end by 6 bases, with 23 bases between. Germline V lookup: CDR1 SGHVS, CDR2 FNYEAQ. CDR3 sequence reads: CASSPRPGPGNFNEQFF. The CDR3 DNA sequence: TGTGCCAGCAGCCCGCGACCGGGACCGGGAAATTTCAATGAGCAGTTCTTC. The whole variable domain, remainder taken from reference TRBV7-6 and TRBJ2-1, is GAGVSQSPRYKVTKRGQDVALRCDPISGHVSLYWYRQALGQGPEFLTYFNYEAQQDKSGLPNDRFSAERPEGSISTLTIQRTEQRDSAMYRCASSPRPGPGNFNEQFFGPGTRLTVL.

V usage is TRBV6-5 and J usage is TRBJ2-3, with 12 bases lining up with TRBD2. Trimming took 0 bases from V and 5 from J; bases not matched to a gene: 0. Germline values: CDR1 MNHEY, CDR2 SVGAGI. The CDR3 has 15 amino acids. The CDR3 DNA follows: TGTGCCAGCAGTTACTCGGGACTAGCGGGAGATACGCAGTATTTT. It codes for CASSYSGLAGDTQYF.

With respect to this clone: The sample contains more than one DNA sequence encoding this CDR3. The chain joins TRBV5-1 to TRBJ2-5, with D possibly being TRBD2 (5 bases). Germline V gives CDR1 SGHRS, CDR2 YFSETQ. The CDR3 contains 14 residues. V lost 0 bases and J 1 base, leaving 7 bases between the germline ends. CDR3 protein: CASSLAGSQETQYF. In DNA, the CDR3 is TGCGCCAGCAGCTTGGCGGGGAGCCAAGAGACCCAGTACTTC.

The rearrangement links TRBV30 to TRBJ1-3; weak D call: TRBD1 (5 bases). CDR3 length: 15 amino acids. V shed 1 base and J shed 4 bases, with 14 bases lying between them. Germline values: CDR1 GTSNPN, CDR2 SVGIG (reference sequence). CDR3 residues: CAWSERQSSGNTIYF. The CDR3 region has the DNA TGTGCCTGGAGTGAAAGACAGTCTTCGGGAAACACCATATATTTT.

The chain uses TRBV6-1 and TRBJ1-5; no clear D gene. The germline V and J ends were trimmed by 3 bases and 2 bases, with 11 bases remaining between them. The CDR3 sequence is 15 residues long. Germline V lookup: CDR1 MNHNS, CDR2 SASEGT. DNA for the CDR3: TGTGCCAGCAGTGAGCGGACCGTAGGCAATCAGCCCCAGCATTTT. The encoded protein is CASSERTVGNQPQHF.

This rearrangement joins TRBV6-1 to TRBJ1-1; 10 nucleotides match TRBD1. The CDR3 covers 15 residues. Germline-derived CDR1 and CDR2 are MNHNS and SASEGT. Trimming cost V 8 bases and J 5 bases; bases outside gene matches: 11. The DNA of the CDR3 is TGTGCCAGCTTGGACAGGGGGGGACCGAGGACTGAAGCTTTCTTT. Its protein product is CASLDRGGPRTEAFF.

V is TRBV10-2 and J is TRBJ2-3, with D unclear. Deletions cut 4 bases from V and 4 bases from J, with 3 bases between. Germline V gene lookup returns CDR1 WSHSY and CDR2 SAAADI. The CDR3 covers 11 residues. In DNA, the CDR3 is TGCGCCAGCAGTGTGGCAGATACGCAGTATTTT. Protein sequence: CASSVADTQYF.

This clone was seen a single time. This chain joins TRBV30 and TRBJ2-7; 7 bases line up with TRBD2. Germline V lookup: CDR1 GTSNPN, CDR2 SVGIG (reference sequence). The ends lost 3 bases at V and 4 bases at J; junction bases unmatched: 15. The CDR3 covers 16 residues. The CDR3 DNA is TGTGCCTGGAGACCACCCTTTCGGGGGGTGAAATACGAGCAGTACTTC. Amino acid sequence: CAWRPPFRGVKYEQYF.

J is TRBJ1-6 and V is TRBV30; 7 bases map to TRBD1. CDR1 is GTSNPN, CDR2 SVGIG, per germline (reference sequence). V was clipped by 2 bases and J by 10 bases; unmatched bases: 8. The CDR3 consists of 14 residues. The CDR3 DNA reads TGTGCCTGGAGTACAGGGGCCGACGGATCACCCCTCCACTTT. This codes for CAWSTGADGSPLHF.

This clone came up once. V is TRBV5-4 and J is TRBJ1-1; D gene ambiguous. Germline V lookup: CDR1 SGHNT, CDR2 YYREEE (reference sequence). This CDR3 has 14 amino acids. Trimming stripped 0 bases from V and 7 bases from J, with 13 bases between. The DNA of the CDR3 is TGTGCCAGCAGCTTGGCCCTAGGGCAGATTGAAGCTTTCTTT. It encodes CASSLALGQIEAFF.

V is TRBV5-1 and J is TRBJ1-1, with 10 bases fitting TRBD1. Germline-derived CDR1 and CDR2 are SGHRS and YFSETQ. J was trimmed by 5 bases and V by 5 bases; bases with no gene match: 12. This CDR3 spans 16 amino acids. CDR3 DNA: TGCGCCAGCAGTCCGTGGACAGGGGGGAGCGAAACTGAAGCTTTCTTT. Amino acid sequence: CASSPWTGGSETEAFF.

CDR3 loop: CASSPFPTGFGQPQHF. CDR3 coding DNA: TGTGCCAGCAGCCCGTTCCCGACAGGGTTTGGTCAGCCCCAGCATTTT. The chain uses TRBV5-5 and TRBJ1-5; 7 nucleotides line up with TRBD1. After removal of 4 bases from V and 6 bases from J, the junction contained 13 bases not matched to a gene. Germline CDR1 is SGHKS and CDR2 is YYEKEE (reference sequence). CDR3 size: 16 residues.

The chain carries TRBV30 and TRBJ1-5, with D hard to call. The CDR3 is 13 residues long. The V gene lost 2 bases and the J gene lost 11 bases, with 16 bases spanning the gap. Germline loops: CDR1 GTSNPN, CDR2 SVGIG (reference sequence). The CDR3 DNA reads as TGTGCCTGGAGTACGGGAGGCAGTCTCGCCCAGCATTTT. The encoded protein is CAWSTGGSLAQHF.

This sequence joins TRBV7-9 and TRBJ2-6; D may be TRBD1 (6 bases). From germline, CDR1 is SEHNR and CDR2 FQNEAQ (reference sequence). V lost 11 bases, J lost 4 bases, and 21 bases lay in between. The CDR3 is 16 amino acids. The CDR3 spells CALPRQAHTGANVLTF. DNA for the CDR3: TGTGCCCTTCCCCGACAGGCACATACCGGGGCCAACGTCCTGACTTTC.

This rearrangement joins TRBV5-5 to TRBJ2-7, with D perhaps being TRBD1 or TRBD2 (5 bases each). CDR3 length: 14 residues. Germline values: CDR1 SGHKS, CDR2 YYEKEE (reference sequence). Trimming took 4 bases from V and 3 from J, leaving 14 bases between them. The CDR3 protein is CASSPGLGDYEQYF. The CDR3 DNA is TGTGCCAGCAGCCCCGGGTTGGGGGACTACGAGCAGTACTTC.

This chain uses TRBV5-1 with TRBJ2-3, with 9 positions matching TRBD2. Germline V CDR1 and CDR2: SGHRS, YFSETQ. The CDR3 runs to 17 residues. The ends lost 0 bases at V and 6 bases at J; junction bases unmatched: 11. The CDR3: CASSLGKNSGGTDTQYF. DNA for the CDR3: TGCGCCAGCAGCTTGGGGAAAAATAGCGGGGGAACTGATACGCAGTATTTT.

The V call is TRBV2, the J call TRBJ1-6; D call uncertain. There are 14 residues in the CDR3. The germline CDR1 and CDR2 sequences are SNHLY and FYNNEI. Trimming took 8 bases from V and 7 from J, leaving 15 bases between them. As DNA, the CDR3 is TGTGCCAGCGGCACCGCGACGCGGAATTCACCCCTCCACTTT. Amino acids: CASGTATRNSPLHF.

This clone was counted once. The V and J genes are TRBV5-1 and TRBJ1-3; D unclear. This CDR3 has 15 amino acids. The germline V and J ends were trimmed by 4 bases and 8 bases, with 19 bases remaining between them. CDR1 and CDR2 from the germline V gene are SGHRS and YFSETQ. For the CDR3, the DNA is TGCGCCAGCAGCCTTGGTGCGAACGTGGAGGACACCATATATTTT. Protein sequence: CASSLGANVEDTIYF.

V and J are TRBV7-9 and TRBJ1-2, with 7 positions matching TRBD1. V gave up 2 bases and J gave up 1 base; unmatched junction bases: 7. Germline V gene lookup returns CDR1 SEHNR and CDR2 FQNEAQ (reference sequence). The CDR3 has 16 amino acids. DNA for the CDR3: TGTGCCAGCAGCTTAATGGCAGGGGGGCTTAACTATGGCTACACCTTC. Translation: CASSLMAGGLNYGYTF. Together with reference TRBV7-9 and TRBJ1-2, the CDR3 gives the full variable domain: DTGVSQNPRHKITKRGQNVTFRCDPISEHNRLYWYRQTLGQGPEFLTYFQNEAQLEKSRLLSDRFSAERPKGSFSTLEIQRTEQGDSAMYLCASSLMAGGLNYGYTFGSGTRLTVV.

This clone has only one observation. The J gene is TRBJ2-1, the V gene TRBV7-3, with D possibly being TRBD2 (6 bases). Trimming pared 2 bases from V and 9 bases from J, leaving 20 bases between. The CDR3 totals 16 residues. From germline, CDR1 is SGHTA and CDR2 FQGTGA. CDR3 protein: CASSLGPSAMGGEQFF. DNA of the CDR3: TGTGCCAGCAGCTTAGGGCCATCCGCTATGGGGGGTGAGCAGTTCTTC.